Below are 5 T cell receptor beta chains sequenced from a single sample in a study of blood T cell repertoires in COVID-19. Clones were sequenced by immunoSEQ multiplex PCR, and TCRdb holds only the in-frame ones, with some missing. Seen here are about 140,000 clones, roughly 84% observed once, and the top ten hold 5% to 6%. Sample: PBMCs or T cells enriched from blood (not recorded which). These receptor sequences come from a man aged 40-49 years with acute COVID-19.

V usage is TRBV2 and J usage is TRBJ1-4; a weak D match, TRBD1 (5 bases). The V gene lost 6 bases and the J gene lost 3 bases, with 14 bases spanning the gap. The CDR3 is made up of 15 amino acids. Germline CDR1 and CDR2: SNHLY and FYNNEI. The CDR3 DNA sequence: TGTGCCAGCAGGGGGCGCGGTGGTGCTAATGAAAAACTGTTTTTT. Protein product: CASRGRGGANEKLFF.

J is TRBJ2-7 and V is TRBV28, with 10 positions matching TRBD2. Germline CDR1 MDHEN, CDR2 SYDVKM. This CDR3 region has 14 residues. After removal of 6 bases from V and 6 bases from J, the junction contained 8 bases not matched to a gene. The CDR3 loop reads CASRGAGGRGEQYF. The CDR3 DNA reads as TGTGCCAGCAGAGGAGCGGGAGGGCGGGGCGAGCAGTACTTC.

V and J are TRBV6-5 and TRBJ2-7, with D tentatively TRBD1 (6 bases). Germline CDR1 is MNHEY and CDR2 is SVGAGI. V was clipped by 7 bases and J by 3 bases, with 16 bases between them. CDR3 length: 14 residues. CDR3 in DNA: TGTGCCAGCACCTCTCGAGAAGGGGGCTACGAGCAGTACTTC. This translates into CASTSREGGYEQYF.

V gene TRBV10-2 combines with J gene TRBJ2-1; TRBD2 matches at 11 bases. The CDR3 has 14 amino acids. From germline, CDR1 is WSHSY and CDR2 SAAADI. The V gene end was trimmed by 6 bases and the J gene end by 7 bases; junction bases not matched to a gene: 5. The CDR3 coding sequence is TGCGCCAGCAGATTAGCGGGGGGGCTTAATGAGCAGTTCTTC. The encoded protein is CASRLAGGLNEQFF.

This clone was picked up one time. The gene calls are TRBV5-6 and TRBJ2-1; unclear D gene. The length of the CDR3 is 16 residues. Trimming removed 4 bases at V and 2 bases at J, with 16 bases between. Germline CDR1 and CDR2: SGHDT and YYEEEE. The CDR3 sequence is CASSPFPDGAYNEQFF. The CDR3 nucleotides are TGTGCCAGCAGCCCGTTCCCTGACGGAGCCTACAATGAGCAGTTCTTC.